These T cell receptor beta chains were read from a single sample in a study of CD8 T cells in ankylosing spondylitis. MiXCR was run by TCRdb on the 5' RACE reads, yielding one entry per CDR3 protein. The data hold some 800,000 distinct CDR3 sequences, with about 10% observed a single time. Input material: blood, either unsorted or a sorted T cell fraction (not recorded which). These receptors all stem from a male donor with ankylosing spondylitis. Both conserved end residues are trimmed from each CDR3.

CDR3,V,J
SAVRASGRTDTQY,TRBV20-1,TRBJ2-3
ATASAGELF,TRBV24-1,TRBJ2-2
ASSSRLAGLSYEQY,TRBV27,TRBJ2-7
AISGPNEKLF,TRBV10-3,TRBJ1-4
ASSSRGGKVGEQY,TRBV5-6,TRBJ2-7
ASSSRPGTGPGEQF,TRBV18,TRBJ2-1
ASSKVSLTQPQH,TRBV6-1,TRBJ1-5
AISDGQVGKRETQY,TRBV10-3,TRBJ2-5
ASSKIEDTQY,TRBV7-6,TRBJ2-3
SASEGSQF,TRBV20-1,TRBJ2-1
SANDREGEEQY,TRBV29-1,TRBJ2-7
SPQRANEQF,TRBV20-1,TRBJ2-1
SASLDSLVRPQH,TRBV20-1,TRBJ1-5
ASSFPPTNGETQY,TRBV5-1,TRBJ2-5
ASSAGGTFSYNEQF,TRBV9,TRBJ2-1
ASSLRKPNSPLH,TRBV7-9,TRBJ1-6
ASSLLGTGSNQPQH,TRBV7-2,TRBJ1-5
ASSSIGAGSYEQY,TRBV27,TRBJ2-7
ASSQVPLAGGPNEQF,TRBV4-2,TRBJ2-1
ASSPGLWAETQY,TRBV6-1,TRBJ2-5
ASSSQLDYGYT,TRBV5-5,TRBJ1-2
SAREALRGYGSNQPQH,TRBV20-1,TRBJ1-5
AYGLGGQDTQY,TRBV10-3,TRBJ2-3
SASRGGTEAF,TRBV20-1,TRBJ1-1
ASSRSGSDNEQF,TRBV12-3/TRBV12-4,TRBJ2-1
ASSPMVGGSTEAF,TRBV18,TRBJ1-1
ASSFSTIGNTIY,TRBV7-8,TRBJ1-3
AARRDGTDTQY,TRBV6-1,TRBJ2-3
ASSPRTGTRMNTEAF,TRBV28,TRBJ1-1
ASSLGGFRDTQY,TRBV5-1,TRBJ2-3
ASSFRPGANTGELF,TRBV5-6,TRBJ2-2
ASSGISKPGDTQY,TRBV28,TRBJ2-3
ASSPWDRVAKNIQY,TRBV13,TRBJ2-4
ASSLVATSGRYEQY,TRBV7-2,TRBJ2-7
ASSQDQNNEQF,TRBV11-3,TRBJ2-1
ASSPGFYEQY,TRBV28,TRBJ2-7
AWSVNFYRVMGKAF,TRBV30,TRBJ1-1
ASSLFPPGNNEKLF,TRBV12-3/TRBV12-4,TRBJ1-4
ASSLAPPAEAF,TRBV7-3,TRBJ1-1
ASSFFRDRGENGYT,TRBV12-3/TRBV12-4,TRBJ1-2
ASSIKNTGELF,TRBV5-1,TRBJ2-2
ASSLGTGVTGELF,TRBV11-3,TRBJ2-2
ASSQSNGNTIY,TRBV4-3,TRBJ1-3
ASQPVPRENEQF,TRBV2,TRBJ2-1
SANQGGLNEQY,TRBV20-1,TRBJ2-7
SAPRTGDNSYEQY,TRBV20-1,TRBJ2-7
ASSQEPAGAFGEQY,TRBV4-1,TRBJ2-7
SASGAPAAKNIQY,TRBV20-1,TRBJ2-4
ASSQAGGGETQY,TRBV4-3,TRBJ2-5
ASSQEVPSNEQY,TRBV4-3,TRBJ2-7
ASTELAGREEQF,TRBV6-1,TRBJ2-1
ASSETGAGQPQH,TRBV19,TRBJ1-5
ASSNYRGLSYT,TRBV6-5,TRBJ1-2
ASSKSRQDNEQF,TRBV18,TRBJ2-1
SAGVARSTYNEQF,TRBV20-1,TRBJ2-1
ASSLGAARPYEQY,TRBV7-8,TRBJ2-7
ASSQGVYLGAEAF,TRBV4-2,TRBJ1-1
ASSTLRGGTEAF,TRBV11-2,TRBJ1-1
ASGYPRQPQH,TRBV12-5,TRBJ1-5
SASAEDNSPLH,TRBV20-1,TRBJ1-6